This T cell receptor beta chain was recovered during a study of cytomegalovirus exposure and HLA in healthy donors. Study-wide findings and caveats: The authors enumerated roughly 160 TCR beta chains as linked to cytomegalovirus. It has been reported that TCR beta sequences accurately predicted the HLA-A and HLA-B alleles of most subjects. Serostatus for CMV was the only available immune exposure information.

As for this clone: Its specificity is not known.

Primers for the PCR totalled 60 Vbeta and 13 Jbeta. Generated by immunoSEQ multiplex PCR, the TCRdb table keeps only in-frame clones and is missing some. The ten most abundant clones cover around 2.7% of a sample with some 120,000 clones. Germline CDR1 and CDR2: SGHRS and YFSETQ. The length of the CDR3 is 18 residues. The sequencing input was PBMCs. The sequence was collected from a man aged 25-40 years in good health and CMV-seronegative. The V call is TRBV5-1, the J call TRBJ2-5; 9 bases match TRBD1. The DNA end lines up better with TRBJ2-7; the J call may be wrong. In DNA, the CDR3 is TGCGCCAGCAGCTTCTTCGGAGGGACAGGGAAAGGAACCTACGAGCAGTACTTC. Translating gives CASSFFGGTGKGTYEQYF.